Sequencing of this T cell receptor beta chain was carried out in a study of regulatory T cells in long-lasting Graves disease. General study points: TCR diversity was lower in persistent than newly diagnosed Graves' disease.

Described time point: newly diagnosed GD, antithyroid drugs for less than 3 months. Extracted PBMC RNA gave rise to the TCR library. Patients came through an endocrinology department, and that department was in Xi'an, China. Looked up from germline, CDR1 is DFQATT and CDR2 is SNEGSKA (reference sequence). Trimming cost V 6 bases and J 6 bases; bases outside gene matches: 10. The CDR3 contains 14 residues. This clonotype was seen at least ten times. As yet, its antigen is unknown. The authors built TCR beta libraries using iRepertoire HTBI primers and Arm-PCR of CDR3 regions. One entry per CDR3 protein results from TCRdb running MiXCR on the multiplex PCR reads. The sample has about half a million distinct CDR3 sequences, around 11% seen once. This sample also appeared in a second study, on T cells in Graves' hyperthyroidism and ophthalmopathy.

This rearrangement joins TRBV20-1 to TRBJ2-3; 9 bases agree with TRBD2. Sequenced material: peripheral blood mononuclear cells (PBMCs), taken at new diagnosis, from a patient treated with antithyroid drugs. The receptor's source is a woman aged 25-40 years with Graves disease. In DNA form, the CDR3 reads TGCAGTGCCCAGAATAGCGGGAGCAGGGATACGCAGTATTTT. Translating gives CSAQNSGSRDTQYF.